The clone carrying this TCR beta chain was counted ten times or more. Its antigen is currently unknown. The germline V gene encodes CDR1 GTSNPN and CDR2 SVGIG (reference sequence). V lost 2 bases to trimming and J lost 6 bases, with 11 bases between them. This CDR3 has 12 residues. The record originates from a study of T cells after posttransplantation cyclophosphamide. Study-wide points: After PTCy, TRB diversity resembled that of CNI/methotrexate controls. Donor-recipient repertoire similarity was low at 1-2 months, rising over year one. Skin or GI-infiltrating T cells shared few TRB sequences with blood.

Cyclophosphamide on days +3 and +4 followed busulfan-fludarabine conditioning and a marrow graft. The assay was immunoSEQ multiplex PCR, and TCRdb's table has in-frame clones only and misses some. In total the sample includes approximately 4,100 clones, none of them seen once. The sequences come from PBMCs, collected after allogeneic stem cell transplant with posttransplant cyclophosphamide. This clonotype was sampled from a female patient under 30 who received an allogeneic stem cell transplant from an unrelated donor, was CMV-positive, and had acute GVHD only. The graft donor may have contributed some T cells. The gene calls are TRBV30 and TRBJ2-7; possibly TRBD1 for D (5 bases). The DNA for the CDR3 is TGTGCCTGGAGTCTTTTAGGGGTCGAGCAGTACTTC. Translated, it gives CAWSLLGVEQYF.